This is a list of T cell receptor beta chains from one sample in a study of cytotoxic CD8 clonotypes in ibrutinib-treated CLL. Profiled with immunoSEQ multiplex PCR; TCRdb holds only in-frame clones, not every one. The sample consists of 300,000 to 350,000 clones, 70% to 80% of them appearing once. The sequenced sample was PBMCs, obtained before ibrutinib treatment. These receptor sequences come from a human donor with chronic lymphocytic leukemia. CDR3s include the opening cysteine and the closing phenylalanine or tryptophan. D genes are given only for firm matches. Clone size appears in some rows only: once, few, many, or a class for an expanded clone.

CDR3nt | CDR3aa | j_gene | abundance | v_gene | d_gene
TGTGCCTGGACCCGACTAGCGACCGGGGAGCTGTTTTTT | CAWTRLATGELFF | TRBJ2-2 | NA | TRBV30 | TRBD2
TGTGCCAGCAGCCCGGCCGGCCCCAGACGAAACTATGGCTACACCTTC | CASSPAGPRRNYGYTF | TRBJ1-2 | NA | TRBV14 | NA
TGCGCCAGCAGCTTGAATCCAGCGGGAGGCTACGAGCAGTACTTC | CASSLNPAGGYEQYF | TRBJ2-7 | NA | TRBV5-1 | TRBD2
TGCGCCAGCAGCCACGATAGCGGAGACGACAATGAGCAGTTCTTC | CASSHDSGDDNEQFF | TRBJ2-1 | NA | TRBV4-3 | NA
TGTGCCAGCAGCCAGGGGGGCAATCAGCCCCAGCATTTT | CASSQGGNQPQHF | TRBJ1-5 | NA | TRBV9 | TRBD1
TGTGCCAGCAGCTTAGTGGGCCTGGACAATGAGCAGTTCTTC | CASSLVGLDNEQFF | TRBJ2-1 | once | TRBV7-2 | NA
TGTGCCAGCAGCTTGGGACTAGCGGGAGGTCCCACCGGGGAGCTGTTTTTT | CASSLGLAGGPTGELFF | TRBJ2-2 | NA | TRBV5-6 | TRBD2
TGTGCCAGCAGCCCGTCTCTAAAGGGGAGCTATGGCTACACCTTC | CASSPSLKGSYGYTF | TRBJ1-2 | NA | TRBV14 | NA
TGTGCCAGCAGTTGGGGACGAAACTTCCACGAGCAGTACTTC | CASSWGRNFHEQYF | TRBJ2-7 | NA | TRBV6-5 | NA
TGTGCCAGCAGTAACAATCAGGGGGGCACTGAAGCTTTCTTT | CASSNNQGGTEAFF | TRBJ1-1 | NA | TRBV6-6 | TRBD1
TGTGCCAGCAGCTCGGGACTAGCCTCCAAAAACATTCAGTACTTC | CASSSGLASKNIQYF | TRBJ2-4 | NA | TRBV13 | TRBD2
TGCGCCAGCAGCTTCACCCTTTGGACTAGCTCTAGTGAGCAGTTCTTC | CASSFTLWTSSSEQFF | TRBJ2-1 | NA | TRBV5-1 | TRBD2
TGTGCCACCAGCAGAAACAGGGATCCACAAGAGACCCAGTACTTC | CATSRNRDPQETQYF | TRBJ2-5 | NA | TRBV15 | NA
TGTGCCAGCAGCTTTAAGAACAATGAGCAGTTCTTC | CASSFKNNEQFF | TRBJ2-1 | once | TRBV5-4 | NA
TGTGCCAGCTCACGTTTTAGCGGGAGTTACAATGAGCAGTTCTTC | CASSRFSGSYNEQFF | TRBJ2-1 | NA | TRBV18 | TRBD2
TGTGCCAGCAGCTTAATGGCGCAGCGGGAGTGGCCAGATACGCAGTATTTT | CASSLMAQREWPDTQYF | TRBJ2-3 | NA | TRBV7-6 | TRBD2
TGCGCCAGCAGCCGCCGGGACAACTCCTACGAGCAGTACTTC | CASSRRDNSYEQYF | TRBJ2-7 | NA | TRBV4-3 | NA
TGTGCCAGCAGTGTGATTCCGAGGGAAAGACTCTACGAGCAGTACTTC | CASSVIPRERLYEQYF | TRBJ2-7 | once | TRBV6-1 | NA
TGTGCCAGCAGCGCGACGGACGGGGGGTACCAAGAGACCCAGTACTTC | CASSATDGGYQETQYF | TRBJ2-5 | NA | TRBV9 | TRBD2
TGTGCCAGCAGGGACTACCAAGAGACCCAGTACTTC | CASRDYQETQYF | TRBJ2-5 | once | TRBV6-5 | NA
TGTGCCAGCAGCTTAAGGGCCAGCGCTAACTATGGCTACACCTTC | CASSLRASANYGYTF | TRBJ1-2 | NA | TRBV7-2 | NA
TGTGCCAGCAGCTACGACAGCTACAATGAGCAGTTCTTC | CASSYDSYNEQFF | TRBJ2-1 | few | TRBV7-3 | NA
TGTGCCTGGAGTGTACAGGGTGTAGGCTACACCTTC | CAWSVQGVGYTF | TRBJ1-2 | NA | TRBV30 | NA
TGCGCCAGCAGCTTGGCTCTAGCAGCGGATACGCAGTATTTT | CASSLALAADTQYF | TRBJ2-3 | NA | TRBV5-1 | NA
TGTGCCAGCAGCCTACGGGACCCAATTTCCTACGAGCAGTACTTC | CASSLRDPISYEQYF | TRBJ2-7 | NA | TRBV5-4 | NA
TGTGCCAGCAGTACTAGCGGACCCCTACAAGGTGAGCAGTTCTTC | CASSTSGPLQGEQFF | TRBJ2-1 | few | TRBV2 | TRBD2
TGTGCCAGCAGCTTAGAACGACAGGGGTTTTACTACGAGCAGTACTTC | CASSLERQGFYYEQYF | TRBJ2-7 | NA | TRBV7-9 | TRBD1
TGTGCCTTTACGCCGGGACGGCAGAACACTGAAGCTTTCTTT | CAFTPGRQNTEAFF | TRBJ1-1 | NA | TRBV30 | NA
TGTGCCAGCAGCCAAGAAGGGACTAGCTGGTTCAATGAGCAGTTCTTC | CASSQEGTSWFNEQFF | TRBJ2-1 | NA | TRBV4-2 | TRBD2
TGTGCCAGCAGCTTAGATGTCACTGAAGCTTTCTTT | CASSLDVTEAFF | TRBJ1-1 | NA | TRBV7-2 | NA
TGTGCCAGCAGAACCGGGACTAGCGGTTACGAGCAGTACTTC | CASRTGTSGYEQYF | TRBJ2-7 | NA | TRBV28 | TRBD2
TGTGCCAGCAGTTATAGCGGACAGGGCACAGATACGCAGTATTTT | CASSYSGQGTDTQYF | TRBJ2-3 | NA | TRBV6-5 | NA
TGTGCCAGCAGCTTGGGTAATAGCAATCAGCCCCAGCATTTT | CASSLGNSNQPQHF | TRBJ1-5 | NA | TRBV7-9 | NA